The rows below give T cell receptor beta chains drawn from one sample of a study of blood T cell repertoires in COVID-19. Some clones are missing from TCRdb's copy, which holds only in-frame ones; the method was immunoSEQ multiplex PCR. Of roughly 75,000 clones detected, about 86% appear once; the ten largest clones hold 6.3%. Sequencing input: peripheral blood. The receptors were sampled from an elderly man with COVID-19, enrolled during active disease. Each CDR3 is given with its conserved first and last residue. Each record gives: V gene, clone size, CDR3 length, J gene, D gene, CDR3 protein, CDR3 DNA. A D gene is named only where the DNA matches it firmly. Clone size is not always given. Where it is, it says once, few, many or a class for expanded clones.

TRBV5-1	-	14	TRBJ1-2	TRBD1	CASSLTGLNYGYTF	TGCGCCAGCAGCCTGACAGGGCTGAACTATGGCTACACCTTC
TRBV7-8	-	13	TRBJ1-2	-	CASSPNSRLGYTF	TGTGCCAGCAGCCCAAACAGCCGCCTTGGCTACACCTTC
TRBV21-1	-	14	TRBJ1-5	-	CATPGGWFNQPQHF	TGTGCCACCCCTGGAGGGTGGTTCAATCAGCCCCAGCATTTT
TRBV6-5	-	14	TRBJ1-2	TRBD1	CATRMGDSFHGYTF	TGTGCCACCAGAATGGGGGACAGTTTTCATGGCTACACCTTC
TRBV29-1	-	12	TRBJ1-1	-	CSVHDRHNEAFF	TGCAGCGTTCACGACAGGCATAATGAAGCTTTCTTT
TRBV5-1	-	13	TRBJ1-1	-	CASSLGDRGGAFF	TGCGCCAGCAGCTTGGGGGATCGAGGCGGGGCTTTCTTT
TRBV2	-	14	TRBJ2-7	-	CASSPRALAGEQYF	TGTGCCAGCAGTCCCAGGGCCCTGGCCGGGGAGCAGTACTTC
TRBV5-1	once	15	TRBJ2-3	TRBD2	CASSWTSGGTDTQYF	TGCGCCAGCAGCTGGACTAGCGGGGGGACAGATACGCAGTATTTT
TRBV6-5	-	12	TRBJ1-4	-	CASTAPHGKLFF	TGTGCCAGCACCGCTCCCCACGGAAAACTGTTTTTT
TRBV7-9	-	13	TRBJ1-1	-	CASSSRQNTEAFF	TGTGCCAGCAGCTCAAGACAGAACACTGAAGCTTTCTTT
TRBV29-1	-	13	TRBJ1-1	TRBD1	CSVSGQGSTEAFF	TGCAGCGTTTCGGGACAGGGGAGCACTGAAGCTTTCTTT
TRBV11-3	-	16	TRBJ2-6	-	CASSLVVSSGANVLTF	TGTGCCAGCAGCTTAGTCGTGTCCTCTGGGGCCAACGTCCTGACTTTC
TRBV5-1	-	14	TRBJ2-5	TRBD1	CATSGGTGQETQYF	TGCGCCACCTCTGGAGGGACAGGCCAAGAGACCCAGTACTTC
TRBV11-2	-	14	TRBJ1-4	-	CASSLVGLPEKLFF	TGTGCCAGCAGCTTAGTCGGACTGCCGGAAAAACTGTTTTTT
TRBV10-2	-	14	TRBJ1-2	TRBD1	CASSAPGQGEGYTF	TGCGCCAGCAGTGCCCCAGGACAGGGGGAAGGCTACACCTTC
TRBV27	once	15	TRBJ2-5	-	CASSSPSDSQETQYF	TGTGCCAGCAGCTCCCCGAGTGACAGTCAAGAGACCCAGTACTTC
TRBV6-5	-	14	TRBJ1-1	-	CASSLGQLNTEAFF	TGTGCCAGCAGCCTTGGACAATTGAACACTGAAGCTTTCTTT
TRBV18	-	13	TRBJ1-2	TRBD1	CASSRTGVYGYTF	TGTGCCAGCTCACGGACAGGTGTTTATGGCTACACCTTC
TRBV5-1	-	14	TRBJ1-1	-	CATNSIPGSAEAFF	TGCGCCACCAATTCTATACCAGGGTCAGCTGAAGCTTTCTTT
TRBV9	-	15	TRBJ2-2	-	CASSLQGSNTGELFF	TGTGCCAGCAGTTTACAGGGATCAAACACCGGGGAGCTGTTTTTT
TRBV27	-	11	TRBJ1-2	-	CASTGGGGYTF	TGTGCCAGCACCGGGGGAGGAGGCTACACCTTC
TRBV11-3	medium-sized	12	TRBJ2-7	-	CASSQDFYEQYF	TGTGCCAGCAGCCAGGACTTCTACGAGCAGTACTTC
TRBV3-1/TRBV3-2	-	14	TRBJ1-1	TRBD1	CASSENRGPTEAFF	TGTGCCAGCAGCGAGAACAGGGGGCCCACTGAAGCTTTCTTT
TRBV4-3	once	16	TRBJ2-4	-	CASSQDVQGGLRIQYF	TGCGCCAGCAGCCAAGACGTGCAGGGTGGATTGAGGATTCAGTACTTC
TRBV19	-	13	TRBJ2-1	-	CASSPDRNNEQFF	TGTGCCAGTAGTCCGGACAGAAACAATGAGCAGTTCTTC
TRBV5-1	-	14	TRBJ1-1	TRBD1	CASSRDRGFSEAFF	TGCGCCAGCAGCCGGGACAGGGGATTCTCTGAAGCTTTCTTT
TRBV4-2	-	17	TRBJ1-1	-	CASSQDESATMNTEAFF	TGTGCCAGCAGCCAAGATGAGAGCGCGACCATGAACACTGAAGCTTTCTTT
TRBV14	-	15	TRBJ2-3	-	CASSPHRDRADTQYF	TGTGCCAGCAGCCCTCACAGGGATAGGGCAGATACGCAGTATTTT
TRBV19	-	12	TRBJ1-1	-	CASSIWQGVAFF	TGTGCCAGTAGTATTTGGCAGGGTGTAGCTTTCTTT
TRBV7-8	-	13	TRBJ1-5	-	CASSLGRNQPQHF	TGTGCCAGCAGCTTAGGCCGGAATCAGCCCCAGCATTTT
TRBV29-1	-	13	TRBJ1-5	TRBD1	CSVRTGEAQPQHF	TGCAGCGTGCGGACAGGGGAGGCTCAGCCCCAGCATTTT
TRBV5-5	-	14	TRBJ2-1	TRBD1	CASSRWTGNNEQFF	TGTGCCAGCAGCCGTTGGACAGGGAACAATGAGCAGTTCTTC
TRBV5-6	-	14	TRBJ1-5	-	CASSLRYSNQPQHF	TGTGCCAGCAGCTTACGCTATAGCAATCAGCCCCAGCATTTT
TRBV3-1/TRBV3-2	-	14	TRBJ1-1	TRBD1	CASSQGTGATEAFF	TGTGCCAGCAGCCAGGGGACAGGGGCCACTGAAGCTTTCTTT
TRBV3-1/TRBV3-2	-	14	TRBJ2-5	-	CASSHNGGRETQYF	TGTGCCAGCAGCCACAACGGGGGTCGGGAGACCCAGTACTTC
TRBV5-4	-	17	TRBJ2-2	TRBD2	CASTPGGAATNTGELFF	TGTGCCAGCACCCCCGGGGGGGCAGCGACGAACACCGGGGAGCTGTTTTTT
TRBV5-1	few	15	TRBJ1-6	-	CASGPQQGSGSPLHF	TGCGCCAGCGGGCCCCAACAGGGTTCGGGTTCACCCCTCCACTTT
TRBV2	-	13	TRBJ1-1	-	CASRLDMNTEAFF	TGTGCCAGCAGACTTGATATGAACACTGAAGCTTTCTTT
TRBV6-5	-	15	TRBJ1-4	-	CASSSRSGTNEKLFF	TGTGCCAGCAGTTCACGATCGGGTACTAATGAAAAACTGTTTTTT
TRBV6-1	-	13	TRBJ1-5	TRBD1	CASSERDSQPQHF	TGTGCCAGCAGTGAACGGGACAGTCAGCCCCAGCATTTT
TRBV6-5	-	13	TRBJ1-2	-	CASSYGGTESYTF	TGTGCCAGCAGTTACGGAGGGACGGAAAGCTACACCTTC
TRBV19	-	13	TRBJ2-7	-	CASSIGKTYEQYF	TGTGCCAGTAGTATAGGTAAAACCTACGAGCAGTACTTC
TRBV28	-	16	TRBJ1-4	TRBD1	CASSLLRDRGDEKLFF	TGTGCCAGCAGTTTACTCCGCGACAGGGGTGATGAAAAACTGTTTTTT
TRBV5-5	-	13	TRBJ1-1	-	CASSWGQNTEAFF	TGTGCCAGCAGCTGGGGACAAAACACTGAAGCTTTCTTT
TRBV19	-	19	TRBJ1-5	TRBD1	CASSDYGQGIVRGVQPQHF	TGTGCCAGTAGTGACTACGGACAGGGCATTGTGCGAGGGGTTCAGCCCCAGCATTTT
TRBV6-6	once	14	TRBJ1-2	-	CASSDSTTNYGYTF	TGTGCCAGCAGCGACAGTACTACTAACTATGGCTACACCTTC
TRBV2	-	13	TRBJ1-1	-	CASIFLQFTEAFF	TGTGCCAGCATATTTTTACAGTTCACTGAAGCTTTCTTT
TRBV29-1	-	12	TRBJ2-7	-	CSGGPTGYEQYF	TGCAGCGGGGGCCCAACAGGGTACGAGCAGTACTTC
TRBV6-6	many	12	TRBJ1-4	-	CASSRTNEKLFF	TGTGCCAGCAGCCGAACTAATGAAAAACTGTTTTTT
TRBV4-1	-	15	TRBJ1-6	TRBD1	CASSQAGTGPSPLHF	TGCGCCAGCAGCCAAGCCGGGACAGGGCCCTCACCCCTCCACTTT
TRBV3-1/TRBV3-2	-	14	TRBJ1-1	-	CASSQGGWGTEAFF	TGTGCCAGCAGCCAAGGGGGCTGGGGCACTGAAGCTTTCTTT
TRBV12-3/TRBV12-4	-	12	TRBJ2-7	TRBD1	CASSLGQDEQYF	TGTGCCAGCAGCCTCGGACAGGACGAGCAGTACTTC
TRBV5-1	-	15	TRBJ2-2	TRBD2	CASSLPGGATGELFF	TGCGCCAGCAGCCTCCCGGGGGGGGCCACCGGGGAGCTGTTTTTT